The clone carrying this T cell receptor beta chain was counted only a few times. The antigen remains undetermined. Germline trimming cut 2 bases from V and 3 bases from J; bases unmatched to any gene: 8. The CDR3 is made up of 16 amino acids. CDR1 is SGHRS and CDR2 is YFSETQ in the germline V gene. The source of the sample is a study of post-analysis software for immune sequencing data. The authors incorporated unique molecular identifiers into the TCR beta cDNA libraries. TCRdb re-called the PCR reads with MiXCR, one entry per CDR3 protein. The sample records roughly 700,000 distinct CDR3 sequences, 25% to 30% being singletons. General study results and limits: With TRBV5-6, TRBV5-1 and TRBV20-1 included, a handful of TRBV segments were more frequent in patients than in controls.

This rearrangement joins TRBV5-1 to TRBJ2-1; the match to TRBD2 covers 7 bases. Source material: blood. The sequence was collected from a girl aged 5-17 years with multiple sclerosis. This chain's CDR3 is CASSLDTASGYNEQFF. CDR3 in DNA: TGCGCCAGCAGCTTAGATACGGCTAGCGGCTACAATGAGCAGTTCTTC.